This T cell receptor (beta chain) was profiled in a study of cytomegalovirus exposure and HLA in healthy donors (dated by TCRdb to about 2017). Study-wide context: According to an earlier analysis of around 600 of the donors, 200 million or so T cells yielded some 120 million unique TCR beta sequences and 276 Gb of sequence data. Roughly 300 gigabases of sequencing data and approximately 80 million unique TCR sequences were included in an early release covering several hundred HLA-typed donors. Five DR-DQ haplotypes were treated as single units for association and clustering because of strong linkage in the cohort. HLA typing included class I and class II loci at four-digit resolution. Rather than drawing on any new phenotypic data, the later analysis identified candidate immune exposures from TCR beta sequences and the way those sequences occurred across donors. In addition to the first cohort of about 650 subjects, a separate validation cohort of under 150 different subjects was used. Donor age, sex, ethnicity and CMV serostatus were collected together with the repertoire data. An earlier analysis of 587 of the donors applied high-throughput TCR beta sequencing to assess whether each TCR beta V gene segment acted as functional or pseudogenic. Among roughly 370 genotyped donors of the cohort, an average of around 240,000 unique TCR beta nucleotide sequences were sequenced per donor, around 20% of them non-productive. In a later genetic analysis, genome-wide SNP genotypes for about 55% of the roughly 670 donors were used, and that subset was treated as a discovery cohort. To study patterns of TCR occurrence, a later analysis re-analyzed previously published TCR beta repertoires from under 750 donors and added high-resolution HLA genotyping. The genetic ancestry cluster associated with self-reported Caucasian donors included 65% to 90% of the approximately 400 genotyped donors. The study used immunosequencing to profile the T cell repertoires of approximately 630 subjects and linked those repertoires to cytomegalovirus serostatus. The number of donors typed differed by locus, with 629-630 for A, B, C, DRB1 and DQB1, approximately 500 for DQA1, about 610 for DPA1, and 400 to 490 for DPB1. To predict cytomegalovirus infection status, the study brought together high-throughput TCR immunosequencing, statistical association of individual TCRs with disease status, and machine learning. All discovery cohort repertoires had been generated using a single sequencing platform. The study aimed to test whether cataloging public T cell receptors could reveal signatures of past pathogen exposure.

Comment on this clone: It lacks a known antigen. One base away there is no much larger clone; base qualities are not given.

The cohort comprised hundreds of healthy bone marrow donors. At the time of sampling, all cohort members were nominally healthy, though unrecorded immune exposures were likely present. The donor was CMV seronegative and belonged to the group of 352 seronegative cohort members. A peripheral blood sample was provided by each donor, and peripheral blood mononuclear cells were used for TCR beta sequencing. Genomic DNA was extracted from the blood cell samples with the Qiagen DNeasy Blood Extraction Kit. For CDR1 and CDR2, the germline V gene lists MGHRA and YSYEKL. The CDR3 runs 18 residues from the cysteine to the phenylalanine. Just CDR3 DNA is preserved here, 54 bases in frame from base 1. The germline V and J ends show losses of 1 base and 2 bases respectively, and no gene match explains 8 bases of the junction. Library construction relied on the immunoSEQ multiplex PCR assay. A mixture of 60 forward primers for TCR Vbeta segments and 13 reverse primers for TCR Jbeta segments was used in the multiplex PCR. The CDR3 region of rearranged TCR beta genes was amplified from genomic DNA with a multiplex PCR assay. Amplified TCR beta libraries were sequenced as 87-base-pair reads on the Illumina HiSeq System. Per the authors' processing: A later analysis counted about 80 million unique TCR beta chains across the 550 to 700 repertoires, and some 11 million of these chains were shared by at least two donors. Raw reads were error-corrected and collapsed into unique sequences with a nearest-neighbor algorithm that merged closely related sequences to remove PCR and sequencing errors. CDR3 sequences were aligned to IMGT reference sequences to assign V, D and J gene segments. Each retained sequence needed at least a six-nucleotide match to both a V gene segment and a J gene segment. Rearrangements were called productive when the CDR3 lacked stop codons and stayed in frame with V and J; all others were non-productive. CDR3 was defined according to IMGT convention as the region running from the second conserved V-encoded cysteine to the conserved J-encoded phenylalanine. Sequences without an unambiguous match to a single V gene segment were excluded from the earlier analysis of about 600 of the donors. In an earlier analysis of roughly 600 of the donors, a V segment was called functional when productive rearrangements were above 56.7%, and segregating when the standard deviation between donors exceeded 5%. A statistical classification framework was built to diagnose cytomegalovirus status from the catalog of TCR beta chain sequences. In a later analysis, TCR nucleotide sequences were compared against IMGT/GENE-DB human TR gene sequences so that V and J genes could be assigned. In a later analysis, CDR3 sequences and most-parsimonious VDJ recombination scenarios were assigned using the TCRdist pipeline. In a later analysis, every TCR beta chain was defined by the combination of its CDR3 amino acid sequence and its V-gene family, and reads without a unique V-gene family were dropped. To address suspected cross-contamination and a sequencing artifact, a later analysis removed some 620 highly shared, low-generation-probability nucleotide sequences. A later analysis calculated a clonal expansion index for each public chain from normalized within-repertoire ranks of inferred template counts. Generation probabilities in a later analysis came from a VDJ recombination model fitted to out-of-frame rearrangements, and those results were checked against IGoR. Hypergeometric tests were used in a later analysis to score TCR-TCR, TCR-HLA and TCR-CMV co-occurrence, with a repertoire-size bias correction applied to the TCR pairs. False discovery rates were estimated in a later analysis by permuting HLA or CMV assignments 20 times. A later analysis grouped co-occurring TCRs with DBSCAN, adding TCRdist sequence similarity when clustering within HLA-allele-positive subsets. Repertoires with fewer than 30,000 or more than 120,000 public chains were left out of co-occurrence clustering, as were a few repertoires with anomalous nucleotide sharing. TCRdb took this table from immuneACCESS and kept in-frame rearrangements with V and J called. Such tables lack part of the clones; where checked against another copy, unresolved V genes explain under half of the gap, and the rest is unexplained. V, J and clone size were drawn from that table, and D and trimming were deduced from the DNA. Within this sample are around 110,000 clones, with roughly three quarters of them counted one time only. The biggest ten clones account for around 1.5% of the sample.

The paper as a whole reports these results and caveats: In the study, approximately 150 TCR beta chains were listed as associated with cytomegalovirus. A cluster of highly shared sequence variants was judged likely to be a technical artifact of the sequencing pipeline. In a later analysis, most CMV-associated TCR beta chains were found to appear HLA-restricted, with HLA associations seemingly driven largely by CMV exposure. Assigning TCR associations to individual alleles was difficult when HLA alleles, especially DR and DQ, strongly co-occurred. In a later analysis, HLA-associated TCR beta chains were found to be more clonally expanded and to have lower generation probabilities than equally common non-associated chains. A later genetic analysis reported fewer N-insertions in productive TCRs among donors in an Asian-associated ancestry cluster than the roughly 670-donor mean. A further reported finding was that TCR beta sequences accurately predicted the HLA-A and HLA-B alleles for most subjects in the first cohort. Most TCR sequences were seen in very few donors, while some public TCRs were found in many individuals. Some IMGT-functional V segments, including TRBV6-2 and TRBV6-3, could not be distinguished by the 87-base-pair reads and were therefore excluded. Because counts were too low, seventeen rarely observed V segments, including chromosome 9 orphons, were excluded from the earlier analysis of 500 to 700 of the donors. Cytomegalovirus status was reported to be diagnosed by the classifier with high specificity and sensitivity in both the original and validation cohorts. In a later analysis, TCR association rates were found to vary across HLA loci, with the most associated TCRs seen for DRB1 alleles and the fewest for HLA-C alleles. Because HLA typing was missing for some donors at each locus, association tests included only the typed subset. Broadly in line with IMGT annotations, most TCR beta V segments showed up in productive rearrangements about 87% or about 30% of the time in an earlier analysis of around 550 of the donors. Roughly uniform sequencing depth across donors was assumed in presence/absence analyses, although this assumption may not hold. Only TCR beta chains were sequenced in this cohort, and the absence of alpha or paired-chain data limited detectable features. In vitro tests confirmed that a few of the cytomegalovirus-associated TCR beta chains recognize cytomegalovirus antigens. A later analysis associated 16,951 TCR beta sequences with specific HLA alleles at a false discovery rate of 0.05. According to the authors, the approach could potentially be generalized to other disease states and immunological phenotypes. Linkage disequilibrium might explain the correlated functional status among segregating V segments, but an unknown experimental factor could not be ruled out. An association between a missense DCLRE1C variant and V-gene and J-gene trimming of TCR beta chains was found in a later genetic analysis and replicated in an independent cohort. A later analysis reported that several top co-occurrence clusters appeared linked to parvovirus B19, influenza, CMV and Epstein-Barr virus. For the cohort, immune exposure information was limited to CMV serostatus.

The sequence links TRBV4-1 to TRBJ2-6; 7 nucleotides in the junction match TRBD2. Specimen: PBMCs. The receptor was derived from a woman in her late teens or twenties in good health and CMV-seronegative. The DNA reads as follows: TGCGCCAGCAGCCAAGTACTCCGGGGAGGGGCTGGGGCCAACGTCCTGACTTTC. This translates into CASSQVLRGGAGANVLTF.